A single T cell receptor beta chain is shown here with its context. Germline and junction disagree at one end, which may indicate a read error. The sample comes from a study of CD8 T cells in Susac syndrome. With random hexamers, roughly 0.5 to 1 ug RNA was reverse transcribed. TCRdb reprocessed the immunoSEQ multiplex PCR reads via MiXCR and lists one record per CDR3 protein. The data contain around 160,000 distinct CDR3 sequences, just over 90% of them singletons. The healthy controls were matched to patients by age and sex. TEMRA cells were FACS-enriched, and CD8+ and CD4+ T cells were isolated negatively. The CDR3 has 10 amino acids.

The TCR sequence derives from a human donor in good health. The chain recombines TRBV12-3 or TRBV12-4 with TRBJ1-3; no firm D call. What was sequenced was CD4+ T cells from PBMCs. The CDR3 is CASSFGSKNF. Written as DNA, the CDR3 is TGTGCCAGCAGTTTTGGATCTAAGAATTTT.